These T cell receptor beta chains were read from a single sample in a study of shared clonotypes between healthy human individuals. Clones were read by immunoSEQ multiplex PCR, and TCRdb kept only the in-frame ones, dropping some. The sample holds around 330,000 clones, over 65% seen once. Sequenced: memory CD4+ T cells sorted from blood. These receptors all stem from a man younger than 45 in good health. Each CDR3 is given with its conserved first and last residue. The D gene is left open where the match is weak. For some rows the clone size is stated as once, few or many, or as a class when expanded; others skip it.

cdr3_aa	cdr3_nt	clone_size	d_call	v_call	j_call	cdr3_length
CASSPLGGTRGYNEQFF	TGTGCCAGCAGTCCCCTCGGGGGGACTAGGGGATACAATGAGCAGTTCTTC	.	TRBD2	TRBV7-9	TRBJ2-1	17
CASSASDSVNYGYTF	TGTGCCAGCAGTGCCTCTGACAGCGTTAACTATGGCTACACCTTC	.	.	TRBV6-1	TRBJ1-2	15
CASSLSGNPPLTDTQYF	TGTGCCAGCAGTTTATCAGGGAACCCCCCCCTCACAGATACGCAGTATTTT	.	.	TRBV28	TRBJ2-3	17
CASSFKRRLPYEQYF	TGTGCCAGCAGTTTTAAGCGACGGCTTCCCTACGAGCAGTACTTC	.	.	TRBV28	TRBJ2-7	15
CASMATGANVLTF	TGTGCCAGCATGGCCACCGGGGCCAACGTCCTGACTTTC	.	.	TRBV27	TRBJ2-6	13
CASLLSGRNGELFF	TGCGCCAGCTTACTTAGCGGGAGAAACGGGGAGCTGTTTTTT	many	TRBD2	TRBV10-2	TRBJ2-2	14
CASSLLGDEQYF	TGTGCCAGCAGTTTATTAGGGGACGAGCAGTACTTC	.	.	TRBV27	TRBJ2-7	12
CASSLSGGTGYPYEQYF	TGTGCCAGCAGCCTATCCGGTGGGACAGGGTATCCGTACGAGCAGTACTTC	.	TRBD1	TRBV7-6	TRBJ2-7	17
CASSSVIPGEKLFF	TGTGCCAGCAGTTCGGTCATTCCGGGGGAAAAACTGTTTTTT	.	.	TRBV5-5	TRBJ1-4	14
CASSPGALVDEQYF	TGCGCCAGCAGCCCAGGGGCTCTGGTTGACGAGCAGTACTTC	once	.	TRBV5-1	TRBJ2-7	14
CASSPSTSPRDLLFF	TGTGCCAGCTCACCGTCCACGTCGCCCAGGGATTTGCTGTTTTTT	.	.	TRBV18	TRBJ1-4	15
CASSYTGGAETQYF	TGTGCCAGCAGCTATACAGGGGGCGCCGAGACCCAGTACTTC	.	TRBD1	TRBV5-4	TRBJ2-5	14
CATSRGGPNQPQHF	TGTGCCACCAGCAGAGGTGGGCCCAATCAGCCCCAGCATTTT	.	.	TRBV15	TRBJ1-5	14
CASSFETGTYTDTQYF	TGTGCCAGCAGCTTCGAAACCGGGACTTACACAGATACGCAGTATTTT	.	.	TRBV5-4	TRBJ2-3	16
CAVLSVRDSTAGELFF	TGTGCCGTCCTATCAGTCCGGGACTCTACCGCCGGGGAGCTGTTTTTT	.	.	TRBV10-3	TRBJ2-2	16
CASSPLAGGWYEQFF	TGTGCCAGTAGTCCGCTAGCGGGAGGTTGGTATGAGCAGTTCTTC	.	TRBD2	TRBV19	TRBJ2-1	15
CASSPRQGAGNEQFF	TGTGCCAGCTCACCGCGACAGGGGGCGGGGAATGAGCAGTTCTTC	.	TRBD1	TRBV18	TRBJ2-1	15
CSANPLGGYTF	TGCAGTGCTAACCCCCTGGGCGGCTACACCTTC	.	.	TRBV20-1	TRBJ1-2	11
CASSLGQGTDTQYF	TGTGCCAGCAGCTTAGGACAGGGCACAGATACGCAGTATTTT	.	TRBD1	TRBV7-3	TRBJ2-3	14
CASSLGGLNTEAFF	TGTGCCAGCAGCCTCGGGGGATTGAACACTGAAGCTTTCTTT	.	.	TRBV5-4	TRBJ1-1	14
CASSPTGGSEKLFF	TGTGCCAGCAGTCCGACAGGGGGGAGTGAAAAACTGTTTTTT	many	TRBD1	TRBV25-1	TRBJ1-4	14
CASSFLPGQGYNEQFF	TGTGCCAGCAGCTTTCTCCCGGGACAGGGGTACAATGAGCAGTTCTTC	.	TRBD1	TRBV7-6	TRBJ2-1	16
CASKRGTEAFF	TGTGCCAGCAAAAGGGGGACTGAAGCTTTCTTT	few	.	TRBV25-1	TRBJ1-1	11
CASSLDRVEYEQYF	TGTGCCAGCAGCTTAGATCGCGTCGAATACGAGCAGTACTTC	.	.	TRBV11-2	TRBJ2-7	14
CATSRGPSTDTQYF	TGTGCCACCAGCAGAGGTCCCTCCACAGATACGCAGTATTTT	.	.	TRBV15	TRBJ2-3	14
CASSRDERAQYF	TGTGCCAGCAGTCGGGACGAAAGGGCGCAGTATTTT	.	.	TRBV5-6	TRBJ2-3	12
CAISEGSGSTDTQYF	TGTGCCATCAGTGAAGGTAGCGGGAGCACAGATACGCAGTATTTT	.	TRBD2	TRBV10-3	TRBJ2-3	15
CAIRTLAGAYNEQFF	TGTGCCATCAGGACCCTCGCGGGGGCCTACAATGAGCAGTTCTTC	.	TRBD2	TRBV10-3	TRBJ2-1	15
CASKGRWTSTDTQYF	TGTGCCAGCAAGGGTCGGTGGACTAGCACAGATACGCAGTATTTT	once	.	TRBV13	TRBJ2-3	15
CASTQPTGGDETQYF	TGTGCCAGCACCCAACCGACAGGGGGCGACGAGACCCAGTACTTC	.	TRBD1	TRBV2	TRBJ2-5	15
CASSFGGPGEQYF	TGTGCCAGCAGTTTTGGGGGGCCGGGTGAGCAGTACTTC	few	.	TRBV28	TRBJ2-7	13
CASKREGAGDTQYF	TGTGCCAGCAAACGTGAGGGGGCGGGGGATACGCAGTATTTT	few	.	TRBV2	TRBJ2-3	14
CASNPRGTGELFF	TGTGCCAGCAATCCGAGGGGGACCGGGGAGCTGTTTTTT	.	.	TRBV5-6	TRBJ2-2	13
CASSLGGFNQPQHF	TGTGCCAGCAGCTTGGGAGGGTTCAATCAGCCCCAGCATTTT	.	.	TRBV5-4	TRBJ1-5	14
CASSDMREAFF	TGTGCCAGCTCCGACATGAGGGAAGCTTTCTTT	many	.	TRBV18	TRBJ1-1	11
CASSPPGTGARETQYF	TGTGCCAGCTCACCCCCCGGGACAGGGGCGAGGGAGACCCAGTACTTC	few	TRBD1	TRBV18	TRBJ2-5	16
CASSSLKYSYEQYF	TGTGCCAGCAGCTCTCTCAAGTACTCCTACGAGCAGTACTTC	many	.	TRBV11-2	TRBJ2-7	14
CASRRGGGPQETQYF	TGTGCCAGCAGACGCGGGGGTGGGCCCCAAGAGACCCAGTACTTC	few	TRBD2	TRBV11-2	TRBJ2-5	15
CASSIVVSQETQYF	TGTGCCAGTAGTATAGTAGTCAGTCAAGAGACCCAGTACTTC	few	.	TRBV19	TRBJ2-5	14
CASSVDSRIDTQYF	TGTGCCAGCAGCGTAGACTCAAGAATAGATACGCAGTATTTT	.	.	TRBV9	TRBJ2-3	14
CASSRPLGLAGGEQFF	TGTGCCAGCTCACGGCCCCTGGGACTAGCGGGGGGCGAGCAGTTCTTC	.	TRBD2	TRBV18	TRBJ2-1	16
CASSLATEQFF	TGTGCCAGCAGCTTAGCGACAGAGCAGTTCTTC	.	.	TRBV7-9	TRBJ2-1	11
CASSLSRGVKSLFF	TGTGCCAGCAGTTTATCGCGGGGAGTGAAATCACTGTTCTTC	few	.	TRBV27	TRBJ2-1	14
CASSLGVGSGREETQYF	TGTGCCAGCAGCTTAGGGGTTGGTAGCGGGAGGGAGGAGACCCAGTACTTC	.	TRBD2	TRBV11-2	TRBJ2-5	17
CASSGGFGANVLTF	TGTGCCAGCAGTGGAGGGTTTGGGGCCAACGTCCTGACTTTC	.	.	TRBV6-1	TRBJ2-6	14
CASSLGGQGVYEQYF	TGTGCCAGCAGTCTCGGGGGACAGGGGGTTTACGAGCAGTACTTC	many	TRBD1	TRBV7-9	TRBJ2-7	15
CASSIRQETGSEQYF	TGTGCCAGTAGTATCCGGCAGGAGACAGGGTCCGAGCAGTACTTC	.	TRBD1	TRBV19	TRBJ2-7	15
CASSRGTQETQYF	TGTGCCAGCAGCCGCGGGACACAAGAGACCCAGTACTTC	many	.	TRBV5-6	TRBJ2-5	13
CASSQGLRERSYEQYF	TGTGCCAGCAGCCAAGGCCTGCGGGAGCGCTCCTACGAGCAGTACTTC	.	TRBD2	TRBV4-2	TRBJ2-7	16
CASSYGRANEKLFF	TGCGCCAGCAGCTATGGCAGGGCCAATGAAAAACTGTTTTTT	once	.	TRBV5-1	TRBJ1-4	14
CASNPPPGRVRDTQYF	TGTGCCAGCAATCCGCCCCCGGGACGGGTGAGAGATACGCAGTATTTT	.	.	TRBV28	TRBJ2-3	16
CASSLELTGVDEQYF	TGTGCCAGCAGCTTAGAGCTTACAGGGGTCGACGAGCAGTACTTC	.	TRBD1	TRBV11-2	TRBJ2-7	15
CASSLTAPSSYNEQFF	TGTGCCAGCAGCTTAACAGCGCCAAGCTCCTACAATGAGCAGTTCTTC	.	.	TRBV7-3	TRBJ2-1	16
CASSEGLAGFRETQYF	TGTGCCAGCAGTGAAGGGCTAGCGGGGTTTAGAGAGACCCAGTACTTC	.	TRBD2	TRBV25-1	TRBJ2-5	16
CASSEFLLANYGYTF	TGTGCCAGCAGTGAATTTCTGTTAGCTAACTATGGCTACACCTTC	.	.	TRBV6-1	TRBJ1-2	15